The clone carrying this T cell receptor beta chain was found once. Antigen unknown. The entry originates in a study of cytomegalovirus exposure and HLA in healthy donors. Whole-study results and caveats: Across donors, presence/absence analyses took sequencing depth to be roughly uniform. It emerged from a later analysis that several of the most significant clusters appeared to be linked to common viral pathogens. In an earlier analysis, productive rearrangement rates for most beta V segments clustered near 87% or 30%.

The PCR made use of 60 Vbeta and 13 Jbeta primers. The authors' processing: It was a later analysis that counted 83 million or so unique TCR beta chains, of which about 10 million were shared. Assay used: immunoSEQ multiplex PCR; TCRdb lists only in-frame clones, some missing. The V and J calls and clone size are taken from that table; D and trimming were inferred from the DNA. The sample yields around 130,000 clones, 74% seen once. Source material: PBMCs. The sequence derives from a woman in her forties or fifties in good health and CMV-seropositive.

DNA of the CDR3: TGTGCCAGCTCACCGGACAGAGGAAGGAACACTGAAGCTTTCTTT. Encoded protein: CASSPDRGRNTEAFF. The chain links TRBV18 to TRBJ1-1, with D perhaps TRBD1 (6 bases). V was trimmed by 3 bases and J by 1 base, leaving 12 bases between them. The length of the CDR3 is 15 residues. Germline V gene sequence: CDR1 KGHSH, CDR2 LQKENI.